This T cell receptor beta chain was captured by sequencing in a study of cytomegalovirus exposure and HLA in healthy donors. The CDR3 spans 18 residues. Looked up from germline, CDR1 is KGHSH and CDR2 is LQKENI. V was pared by 3 bases and J by 1 base, with 10 bases of the junction left unmatched. The primer mix had 60 Vbeta and 13 Jbeta primers. The method was immunoSEQ multiplex PCR; TCRdb's version includes in-frame clones alone and lacks a portion of them. This table holds around 230,000 clones, 60% to 80% found once. V gene TRBV18 combines with J gene TRBJ2-4, with 9 bases identical to TRBD2. Sequencing input: PBMCs. The TCR was taken from a male donor in good health and CMV-seronegative. The CDR3 here is CASSPWTSAGGAKNIQYF. The CDR3 DNA reads TGTGCCAGCTCACCTTGGACTAGCGCCGGGGGCGCCAAAAACATTCAGTACTTC.